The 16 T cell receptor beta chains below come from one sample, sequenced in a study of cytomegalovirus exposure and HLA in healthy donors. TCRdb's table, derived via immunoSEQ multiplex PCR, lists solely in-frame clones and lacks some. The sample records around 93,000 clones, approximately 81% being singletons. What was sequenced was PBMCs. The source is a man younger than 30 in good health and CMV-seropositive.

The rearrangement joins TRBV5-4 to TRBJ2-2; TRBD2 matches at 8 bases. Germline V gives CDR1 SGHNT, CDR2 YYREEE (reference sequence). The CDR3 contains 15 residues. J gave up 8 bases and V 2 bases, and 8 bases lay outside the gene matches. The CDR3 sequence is CASSLAGEVSGELFF. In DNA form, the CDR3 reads TGTGCCAGCAGCTTAGCGGGAGAAGTGTCGGGGGAGCTGTTTTTT.

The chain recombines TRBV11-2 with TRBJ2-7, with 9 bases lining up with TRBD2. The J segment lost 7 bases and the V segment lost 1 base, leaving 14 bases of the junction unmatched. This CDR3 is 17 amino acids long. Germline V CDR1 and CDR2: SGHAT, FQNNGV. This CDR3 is CASSLVNAAGGAGEQYV. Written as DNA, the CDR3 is TGTGCCAGCAGCTTAGTAAACGCGGCGGGAGGGGCGGGGGAGCAGTACGTC.

The DNA of the CDR3 is TGTGCCAGCAGTGCCCAGGGGTCTAATGAAAAACTGTTTTTT. Its protein product is CASSAQGSNEKLFF. The rearrangement links TRBV2 to TRBJ1-4, with D possibly TRBD1 on 6 matching bases. Trimming stripped 4 bases from V and 3 bases from J, with 9 bases between. Germline lookup yields CDR1 SNHLY and CDR2 FYNNEI. The CDR3 totals 14 residues.

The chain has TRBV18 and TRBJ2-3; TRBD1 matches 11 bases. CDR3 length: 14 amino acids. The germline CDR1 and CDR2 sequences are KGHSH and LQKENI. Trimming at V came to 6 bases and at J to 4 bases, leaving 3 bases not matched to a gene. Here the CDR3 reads CASSPGQGADTQYF. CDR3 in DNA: TGTGCCAGCTCGCCGGGACAGGGGGCAGATACGCAGTATTTT.

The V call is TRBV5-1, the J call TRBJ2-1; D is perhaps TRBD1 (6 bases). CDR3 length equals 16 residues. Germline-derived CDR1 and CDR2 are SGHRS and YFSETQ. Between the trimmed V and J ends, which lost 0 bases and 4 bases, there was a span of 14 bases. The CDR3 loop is CASSLGGYRAYNEQFF. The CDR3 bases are TGCGCCAGCAGCTTGGGGGGATACAGGGCGTACAATGAGCAGTTCTTC.

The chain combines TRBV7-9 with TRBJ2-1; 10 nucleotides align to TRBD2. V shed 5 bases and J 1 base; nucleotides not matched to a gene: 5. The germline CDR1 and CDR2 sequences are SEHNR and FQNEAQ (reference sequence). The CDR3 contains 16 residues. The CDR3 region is CASSLPSGRSYNEQFF. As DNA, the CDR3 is TGTGCCAGCAGCCTCCCTAGCGGGAGATCCTACAATGAGCAGTTCTTC.

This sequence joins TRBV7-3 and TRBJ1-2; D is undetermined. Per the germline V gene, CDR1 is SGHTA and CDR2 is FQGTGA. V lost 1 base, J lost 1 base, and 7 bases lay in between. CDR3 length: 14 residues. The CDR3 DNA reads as TGTGCCAGCAGCTTAAGCCCAGATAACTATGGCTACACCTTC. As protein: CASSLSPDNYGYTF. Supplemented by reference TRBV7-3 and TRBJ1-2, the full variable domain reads GAGVSQTPSNKVTEKGKYVELRCDPISGHTALYWYRQSLGQGPEFLIYFQGTGAADDSGLPNDRFFAVRPEGSVSTLKIQRTERGDSAVYLCASSLSPDNYGYTFGSGTRLTVV.

The CDR3 DNA reads as TGTGCTAGTGGTCCCGGGGACAGGGCCTACAATGAGCAGTTCTTC. Translation: CASGPGDRAYNEQFF. The J gene is TRBJ2-1, the V gene TRBV12-5; 9 bases are shared with TRBD1. Germline CDR1 LGHNT, CDR2 FRNRAP. Trimming took 5 bases from V and 2 from J; bases not matched to a gene: 4. This CDR3 is built from 15 residues.

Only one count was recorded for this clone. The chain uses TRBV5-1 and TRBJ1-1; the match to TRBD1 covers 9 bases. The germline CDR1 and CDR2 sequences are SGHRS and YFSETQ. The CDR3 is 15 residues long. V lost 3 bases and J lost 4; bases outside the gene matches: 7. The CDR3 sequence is CASSWGQGGSTEAFF. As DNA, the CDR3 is TGCGCCAGCAGCTGGGGACAGGGAGGGTCCACTGAAGCTTTCTTT.

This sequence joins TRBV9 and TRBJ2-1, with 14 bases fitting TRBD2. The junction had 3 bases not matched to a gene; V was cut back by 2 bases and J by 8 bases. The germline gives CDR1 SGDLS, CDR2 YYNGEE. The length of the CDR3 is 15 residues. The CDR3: CASSVRLAGGDEQFF. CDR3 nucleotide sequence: TGTGCCAGCAGCGTGAGACTAGCGGGAGGGGATGAGCAGTTCTTC. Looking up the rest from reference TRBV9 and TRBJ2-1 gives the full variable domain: DSGVTQTPKHLITATGQRVTLRCSPRSGDLSVYWYQQSLDQGLQFLIQYYNGEERAKGNILERFSAQQFPDLHSELNLSSLELGDSALYFCASSVRLAGGDEQFFGPGTRLTVL.

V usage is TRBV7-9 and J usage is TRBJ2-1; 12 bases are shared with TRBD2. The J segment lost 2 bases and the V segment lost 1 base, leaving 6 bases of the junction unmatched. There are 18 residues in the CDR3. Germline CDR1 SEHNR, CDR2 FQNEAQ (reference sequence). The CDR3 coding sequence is TGTGCCAGCAGCTTAGTAGGGACTAGCGGGTCTACCTACAATGAGCAGTTCTTC. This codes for CASSLVGTSGSTYNEQFF.

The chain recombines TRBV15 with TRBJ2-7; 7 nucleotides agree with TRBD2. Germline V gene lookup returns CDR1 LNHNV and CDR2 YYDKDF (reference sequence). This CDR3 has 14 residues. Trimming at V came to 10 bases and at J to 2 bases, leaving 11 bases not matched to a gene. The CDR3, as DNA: TGTGCCATTTCGACGGCGGGAGCCCCCTACGAGCAGTACTTC. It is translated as CAISTAGAPYEQYF.

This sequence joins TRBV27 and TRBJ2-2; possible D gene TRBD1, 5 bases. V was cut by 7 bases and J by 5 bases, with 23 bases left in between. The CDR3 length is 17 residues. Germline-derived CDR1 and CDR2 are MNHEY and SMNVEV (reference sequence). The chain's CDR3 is CASKPSTAGMVTGELFF. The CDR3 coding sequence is TGTGCCAGCAAACCATCAACAGCAGGGATGGTGACCGGGGAGCTGTTTTTT.

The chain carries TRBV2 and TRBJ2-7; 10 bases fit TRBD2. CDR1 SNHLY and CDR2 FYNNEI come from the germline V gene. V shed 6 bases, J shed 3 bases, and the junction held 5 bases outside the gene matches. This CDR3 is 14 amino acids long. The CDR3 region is CASSKTSGYYEQYF. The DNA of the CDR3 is TGTGCCAGCAGCAAGACTAGCGGGTACTACGAGCAGTACTTC.

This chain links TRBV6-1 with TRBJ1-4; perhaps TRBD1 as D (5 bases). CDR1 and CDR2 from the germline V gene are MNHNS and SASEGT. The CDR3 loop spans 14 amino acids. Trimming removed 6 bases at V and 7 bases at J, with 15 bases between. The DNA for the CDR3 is TGTGCCAGCAGGATTACAGGTGGGGCTGAAAAACTGTTTTTT. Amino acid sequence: CASRITGGAEKLFF.

Here the CDR3 reads CASSIGTGGAGEKLFF. The CDR3 bases are TGTGCCAGTAGTATAGGGACAGGGGGCGCGGGTGAAAAACTGTTTTTT. J is TRBJ1-4 and V is TRBV19; the match to TRBD1 covers 11 bases. Germline loops: CDR1 LNHDA, CDR2 SQIVND (reference sequence). V was clipped by 1 base and J by 7 bases; unmatched bases: 5. The CDR3 is made up of 16 amino acids.